This record looks at one T cell receptor beta chain sequence and its context. Its antigen is not identified. The record originates from a study of early T cells in non-severe SARS-CoV-2 infection. Study-level background: Sequenced material consisted of bulk RNA (from unsorted whole blood), and chains were unpaired. Study-wide results and caveats: Matching with VDJdb favored anti-spike CD8 responses (missing private and CD4 specificities).

Germline CDR1 is SGHTA and CDR2 is FQGNSA. The CDR3 has 14 residues. V lost 6 bases and J lost 8, with 17 bases in between. Molecules of cDNA were individually given unique molecular identifiers that were attached to them. TCRdb re-called the 5' RACE reads through MiXCR, storing one row per CDR3 protein. Here the sample spans roughly 35,000 distinct CDR3 sequences, 5.3% being singletons. This chain joins TRBV7-2 and TRBJ2-1, with D perhaps given as TRBD1 or TRBD2 (5 bases each). The TCR comes from an adult who was a healthcare worker with PCR-confirmed SARS-CoV-2 infection or an uninfected control (not recorded which). The sequenced sample was whole blood. Written as DNA, the CDR3 is TGTGCCAGCAGTCCCTCGCGGGTCAGGGATGAGCAGTTCTTC. Protein: CASSPSRVRDEQFF.